The 17 T cell receptor beta chains given below trace back to one sample, sequenced in a study of shared clonotypes between healthy human individuals. Generated by immunoSEQ multiplex PCR, the TCRdb table keeps only in-frame clones and is missing some. The sample yields 2 million to 2.5 million clones, almost 96% seen once. Sequenced material: naive CD4+ T cells sorted from blood. Subset meaning: CD45RA+ positively selected. These receptor sequences come from a man aged 18 to 30 in good health.

The J gene is TRBJ1-3, the V gene TRBV11-2; possible D gene TRBD1, 5 bases. Germline lookup yields CDR1 SGHAT and CDR2 FQNNGV. V was pared by 2 bases and J by 0 bases, with 11 bases between. The CDR3 contains 16 residues. The CDR3 here is CASSLRGDDSGNTIYF. DNA of the CDR3: TGTGCCAGCAGCTTAAGGGGCGACGACTCTGGAAACACCATATATTTT.

The chain employs TRBV6-1 and TRBJ2-2; 8 nucleotides match TRBD2. Germline V gene lookup returns CDR1 MNHNS and CDR2 SASEGT. The CDR3 has 15 amino acids. J gave up 5 bases and V 7 bases, and 9 bases lay outside the gene matches. DNA for the CDR3: TGTGCCAGCAAGATCGGGAGGGAGGGGACCGGGGAGCTGTTTTTT. This sequence encodes CASKIGREGTGELFF.

This clone was observed a single time. J is TRBJ1-6 and V is TRBV5-1; 7 nucleotides match TRBD1. The CDR3 consists of 15 residues. Unmatched junction bases numbered 8, after V lost 4 bases and J lost 7 bases. Per germline, CDR1 SGHRS and CDR2 YFSETQ. In DNA, the CDR3 is TGCGCCAGCAGCACGGAAACAGGGGAGAATTCACCCCTCCACTTT. Translating gives CASSTETGENSPLHF.

The V gene is TRBV19, the J gene TRBJ2-3; possible D gene TRBD2, 5 bases. Trimming cost V 2 bases and J 5 bases, with 8 bases left between them. The CDR3 consists of 13 residues. Germline assignment: CDR1 LNHDA and CDR2 SQIVND (reference sequence). CDR3 coding DNA: TGTGCCAGTAGTATACTAGCACGAGATACGCAGTATTTT. It encodes CASSILARDTQYF.

Worth noting for this clone: Different DNA sequences within this sample yield the same CDR3. The chain couples TRBV30 to TRBJ2-7; D not resolved. V lost 2 bases and J lost 1, with 3 bases in between. Germline CDR1 reads GTSNPN; CDR2 reads SVGIG (reference sequence). The CDR3 loop spans 11 amino acids. The CDR3 region is CAWSPSYEQYF. CDR3 DNA sequence: TGTGCCTGGAGTCCATCCTACGAGCAGTACTTC.

This rearrangement joins TRBV4-1 to TRBJ1-2; no definite D call. The germline V and J ends were trimmed by 1 base and 3 bases, with 12 bases remaining between them. The length of the CDR3 is 15 residues. Germline CDR1 MGHRA, CDR2 YSYEKL. The CDR3 DNA follows: TGCGCCAGCAGCCAAGGGGAGCAAGGGTACTATGGCTACACCTTC. Translated: CASSQGEQGYYGYTF.

The V call is TRBV7-8, the J call TRBJ2-2; D is possibly TRBD1 or TRBD2 (5 bases each). The CDR3 has 17 amino acids. In germline, CDR1 is SGHVS, CDR2 FQNEAQ. The ends were cut back, 4 bases at V and 5 bases at J, with 20 bases in the middle. CDR3 bases: TGTGCCAGCAGCTCCCACCCGGGGCCCTCGGGGACCGGGGAGCTGTTTTTT. Its translation: CASSSHPGPSGTGELFF. The full variable domain, in which reference TRBV7-8 and TRBJ2-2 provide the parts outside the CDR3, is GAGVSQSPRYKVAKRGQDVALRCDPISGHVSLFWYQQALGQGPEFLTYFQNEAQLDKSGLPSDRFFAERPEGSVSTLKIQRTQQEDSAVYLCASSSHPGPSGTGELFFGEGSRLTVL.

V usage is TRBV10-3 and J usage is TRBJ2-3; D might be TRBD1 (6 bases). V was shortened by 5 bases and J by 2 bases, with 20 bases between the two germline ends. The CDR3 contains 17 residues. CDR1 and CDR2 (germline): ENHRY, SYGVKD. The CDR3 loop reads CAISSRGPGDVTDTQYF. CDR3 nucleotides: TGTGCCATCAGTTCTCGTGGGCCAGGGGACGTCACAGATACGCAGTATTTT.

V and J are TRBV2 and TRBJ2-5; TRBD2 aligns across 8 bases. The V segment lost 3 bases and the J segment 5 bases; nucleotides outside the gene matches: 5. This CDR3 region has 14 residues. The germline gives CDR1 SNHLY, CDR2 FYNNEI. For the CDR3, the DNA is TGTGCCAGCAGTGACCGTTCGGGAGGGGAGACCCAGTACTTC. The encoded protein is CASSDRSGGETQYF.

The gene calls are TRBV15 and TRBJ2-3, with 8 bases matching TRBD2. Germline V lookup: CDR1 LNHNV, CDR2 YYDKDF (reference sequence). V shed 7 bases, J shed 2 bases, and the junction held 5 bases outside the gene matches. The CDR3 runs 14 residues. CDR3 region: CATNQRENTDTQYF. The CDR3 DNA follows: TGTGCCACCAACCAGCGGGAGAACACAGATACGCAGTATTTT.

This chain uses TRBV30 with TRBJ2-5, with a possible D match to TRBD2 (6 bases). Germline V gene sequence: CDR1 GTSNPN, CDR2 SVGIG (reference sequence). The length of the CDR3 is 13 residues. Trimming removed 4 bases at V and 4 bases at J, with 13 bases between. This CDR3 is CAWNSGTGETQYF. Here the CDR3 DNA reads TGTGCCTGGAACTCCGGGACTGGAGAGACCCAGTACTTC.

This chain uses TRBV7-9 with TRBJ2-1, with TRBD2 matching 8 bases. Trimming took 4 bases from V and 5 from J; bases not matched to a gene: 7. Germline V gene data show CDR1 as SEHNR and CDR2 as FQNEAQ (reference sequence). This CDR3 comprises 15 residues. CDR3 nucleotides: TGTGCCAGCAGCTCGTCCATGCGGGGGGACAATGAGCAGTTCTTC. Residues: CASSSSMRGDNEQFF.

J is TRBJ2-1 and V is TRBV7-2; D is uncertain. The germline V gene encodes CDR1 SGHTA and CDR2 FQGNSA. V lost 1 base and J 4 bases, leaving 11 bases between the germline ends. The CDR3 sequence is 15 residues long. As DNA, the CDR3 is TGTGCCAGCAGCTTAGTAACCGCTGGGTACAATGAGCAGTTCTTC. It codes for CASSLVTAGYNEQFF.

The V call is TRBV6-1, the J call TRBJ1-2, with 10 bases matching TRBD1. This CDR3 has 16 residues. The germline V gene has CDR1 MNHNS and CDR2 SASEGT. V was pared by 1 base and J by 4 bases, with 6 bases of the junction left unmatched. The CDR3 coding sequence is TGTGCCAGCAGTGAAGGGGGACAGGGGATTTTCTATGGCTACACCTTC. Its translation is CASSEGGQGIFYGYTF.

Comments on this clone: Different DNA sequences within this sample yield the same CDR3. The chain combines TRBV5-1 with TRBJ2-7; a possible D gene is TRBD2 (6 bases). CDR1 and CDR2 (germline): SGHRS, YFSETQ. The CDR3 sequence is 13 residues long. The germline V and J ends were trimmed by 0 bases and 5 bases, with 9 bases remaining between them. Here the CDR3 reads CASSLAGRNEQYF. CDR3 bases: TGCGCCAGCAGCTTGGCCGGGAGAAACGAGCAGTACTTC.

This chain joins TRBV10-2 and TRBJ2-5; 8 bases match TRBD2. Germline CDR1 and CDR2: WSHSY and SAAADI. The CDR3 has 16 residues. The J segment lost 5 bases and the V segment lost 3 bases, leaving 11 bases of the junction unmatched. CDR3 DNA sequence: TGCGCCAGCAGTGATGGAGGACTAGCAGTTGACGAGACCCAGTACTTC. Amino acid sequence: CASSDGGLAVDETQYF.

In regard to this clone: Other DNA sequences within the sample encode an identical CDR3. This chain uses TRBV5-1 with TRBJ2-2, with a possible D match to TRBD1 (5 bases). V was cut by 0 bases and J by 5 bases, with 11 bases left in between. The CDR3 is made up of 15 amino acids. Germline values: CDR1 SGHRS, CDR2 YFSETQ. The CDR3 region is CASSLEGADTGELFF. CDR3 bases: TGCGCCAGCAGCTTGGAAGGGGCTGATACCGGGGAGCTGTTTTTT.